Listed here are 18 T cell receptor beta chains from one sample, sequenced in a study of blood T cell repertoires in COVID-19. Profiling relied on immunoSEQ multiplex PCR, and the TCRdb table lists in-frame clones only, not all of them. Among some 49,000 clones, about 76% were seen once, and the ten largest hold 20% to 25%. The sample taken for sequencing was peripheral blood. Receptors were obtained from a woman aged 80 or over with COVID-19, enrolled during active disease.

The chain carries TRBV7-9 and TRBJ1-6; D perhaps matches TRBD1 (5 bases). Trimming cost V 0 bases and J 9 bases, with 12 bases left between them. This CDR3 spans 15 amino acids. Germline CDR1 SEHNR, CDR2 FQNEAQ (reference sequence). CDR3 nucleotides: TGTGCCAGCAGCTTAGCGCTCGGGGGAAGTTCACCCCTCCACTTT. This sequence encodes CASSLALGGSSPLHF.

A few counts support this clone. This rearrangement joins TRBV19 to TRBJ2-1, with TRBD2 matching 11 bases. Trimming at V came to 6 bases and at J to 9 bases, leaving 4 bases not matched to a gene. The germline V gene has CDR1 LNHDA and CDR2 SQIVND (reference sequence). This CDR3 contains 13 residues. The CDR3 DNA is TGTGCCAGTAGCTTACTAGCGGGAGCTGAGCAGTTCTTC. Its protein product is CASSLLAGAEQFF.

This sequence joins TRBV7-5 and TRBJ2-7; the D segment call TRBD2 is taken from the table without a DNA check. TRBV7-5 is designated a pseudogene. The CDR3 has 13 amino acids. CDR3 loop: CARSLAYPLQQYF. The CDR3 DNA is TGTGCCAGAAGCTTAGCCTACCCCCTGCAGCAGTACTTC.

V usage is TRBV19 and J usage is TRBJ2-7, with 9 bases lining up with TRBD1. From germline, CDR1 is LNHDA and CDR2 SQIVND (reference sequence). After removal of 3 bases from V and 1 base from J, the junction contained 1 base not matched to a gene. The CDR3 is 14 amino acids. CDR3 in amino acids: CASSMGQGSYEQYF. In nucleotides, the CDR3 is TGTGCCAGTAGTATGGGACAGGGTTCCTACGAGCAGTACTTC.

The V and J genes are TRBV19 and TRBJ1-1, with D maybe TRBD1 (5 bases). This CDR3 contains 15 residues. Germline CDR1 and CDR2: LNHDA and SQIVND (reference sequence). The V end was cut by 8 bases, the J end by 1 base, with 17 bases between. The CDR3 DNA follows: TGTGCCAGTCCATCTAACGGGGGTGGGAACACTGAAGCTTTCTTT. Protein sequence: CASPSNGGGNTEAFF. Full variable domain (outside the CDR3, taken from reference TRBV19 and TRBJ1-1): DGGITQSPKYLFRKEGQNVTLSCEQNLNHDAMYWYRQDPGQGLRLIYYSQIVNDFQKGDIAEGYSVSREKKESFPLTVTSAQKNPTAFYLCASPSNGGGNTEAFFGQGTRLTVV.

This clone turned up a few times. The DNA of the CDR3 is TGCGCCAGCATCCTAGGACAGGGGTTAGGTGAAAAACTGTTTTTT. Its protein product is CASILGQGLGEKLFF. V and J are TRBV10-1 and TRBJ1-4, with TRBD1 matching over 9 bases. V shed 7 bases, J shed 7 bases, and the junction held 10 bases outside the gene matches. The CDR3 is 15 residues long. Germline CDR1 reads WNHNN; CDR2 reads SYGVQD (reference sequence).

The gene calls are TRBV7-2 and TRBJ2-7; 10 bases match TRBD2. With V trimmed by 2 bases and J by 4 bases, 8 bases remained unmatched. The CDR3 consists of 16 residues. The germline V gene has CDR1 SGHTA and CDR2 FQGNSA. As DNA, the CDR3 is TGTGCCAGCAGCTTATCGCCAGCGGGAGGGATGTACGAGCAGTACTTC. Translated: CASSLSPAGGMYEQYF.

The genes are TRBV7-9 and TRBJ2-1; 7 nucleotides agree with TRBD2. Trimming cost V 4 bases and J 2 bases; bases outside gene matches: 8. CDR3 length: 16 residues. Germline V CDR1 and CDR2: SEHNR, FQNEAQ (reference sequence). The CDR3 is CASSSPAGDTYNEQFF. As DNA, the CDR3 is TGTGCCAGCAGCTCCCCGGCGGGAGACACCTACAATGAGCAGTTCTTC.

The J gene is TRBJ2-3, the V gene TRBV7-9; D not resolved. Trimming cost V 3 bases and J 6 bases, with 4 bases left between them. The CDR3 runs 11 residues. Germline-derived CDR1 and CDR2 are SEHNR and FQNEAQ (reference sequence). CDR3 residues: CASSLRDTQYF. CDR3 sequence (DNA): TGTGCCAGCAGCTTGCGGGATACGCAGTATTTT.

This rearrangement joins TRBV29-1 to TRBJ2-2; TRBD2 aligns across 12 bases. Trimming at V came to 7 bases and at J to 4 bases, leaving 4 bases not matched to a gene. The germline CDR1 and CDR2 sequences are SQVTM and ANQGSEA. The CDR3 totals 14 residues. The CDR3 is CSGETSGGTGELFF. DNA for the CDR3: TGCAGCGGGGAGACTAGCGGGGGCACCGGGGAGCTGTTTTTT.

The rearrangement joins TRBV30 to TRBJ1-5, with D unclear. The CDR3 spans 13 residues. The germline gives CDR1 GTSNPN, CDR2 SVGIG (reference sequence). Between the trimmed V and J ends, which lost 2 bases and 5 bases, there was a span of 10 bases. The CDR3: CAWSPVTDQPQHF. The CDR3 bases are TGTGCCTGGAGTCCCGTAACGGATCAGCCCCAGCATTTT. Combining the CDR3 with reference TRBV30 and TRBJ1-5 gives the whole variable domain SQTIHQWPATLVQPVGSPLSLECTVEGTSNPNLYWYRQAAGRGLQLLFYSVGIGQISSEVPQNLSASRPQDRQFILSSKKLLLSDSGFYLCAWSPVTDQPQHFGDGTRLSIL.

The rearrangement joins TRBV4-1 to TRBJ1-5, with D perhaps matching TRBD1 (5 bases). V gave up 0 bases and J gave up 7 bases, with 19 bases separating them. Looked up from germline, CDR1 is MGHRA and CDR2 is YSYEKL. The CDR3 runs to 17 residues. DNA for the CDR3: TGCGCCAGCAGCCAAGATCTCTCTTCGCAGGGTAGGCAGCCCCAGCATTTT. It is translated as CASSQDLSSQGRQPQHF.

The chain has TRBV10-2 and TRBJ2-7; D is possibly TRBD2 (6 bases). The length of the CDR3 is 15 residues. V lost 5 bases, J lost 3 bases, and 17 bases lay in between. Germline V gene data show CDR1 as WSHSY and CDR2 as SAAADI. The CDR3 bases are TGCGCCAGCAGTTCCACCCCGAGTAGCGGCTACGAGCAGTACTTC. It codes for CASSSTPSSGYEQYF.

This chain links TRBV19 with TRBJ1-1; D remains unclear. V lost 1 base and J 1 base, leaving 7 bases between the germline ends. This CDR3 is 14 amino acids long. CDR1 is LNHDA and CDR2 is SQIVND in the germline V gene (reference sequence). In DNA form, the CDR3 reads TGTGCCAGTAGTATAGGCCACAGGAACACTGAAGCTTTCTTT. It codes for CASSIGHRNTEAFF.

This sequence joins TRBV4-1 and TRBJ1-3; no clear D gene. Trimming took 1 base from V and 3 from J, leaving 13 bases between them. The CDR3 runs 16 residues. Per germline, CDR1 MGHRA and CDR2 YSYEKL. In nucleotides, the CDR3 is TGCGCCAGCAGCCAAGGGCCGAGGGCCTTTGGAAACACCATATATTTT. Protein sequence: CASSQGPRAFGNTIYF.

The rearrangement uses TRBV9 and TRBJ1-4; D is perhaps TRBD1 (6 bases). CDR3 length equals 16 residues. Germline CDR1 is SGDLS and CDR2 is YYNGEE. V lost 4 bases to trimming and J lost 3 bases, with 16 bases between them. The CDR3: CASSLNEGGPNEKLFF. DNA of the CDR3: TGTGCCAGCAGCCTCAATGAGGGGGGGCCTAATGAAAAACTGTTTTTT.

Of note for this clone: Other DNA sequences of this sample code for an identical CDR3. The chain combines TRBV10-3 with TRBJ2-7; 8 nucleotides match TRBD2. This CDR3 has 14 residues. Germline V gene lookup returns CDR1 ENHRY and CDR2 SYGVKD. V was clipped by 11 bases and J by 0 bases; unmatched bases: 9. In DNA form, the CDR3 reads TGTGCCGGGGGGGCGGGGGGTAGCTCCTACGAGCAGTACTTC. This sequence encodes CAGGAGGSSYEQYF.

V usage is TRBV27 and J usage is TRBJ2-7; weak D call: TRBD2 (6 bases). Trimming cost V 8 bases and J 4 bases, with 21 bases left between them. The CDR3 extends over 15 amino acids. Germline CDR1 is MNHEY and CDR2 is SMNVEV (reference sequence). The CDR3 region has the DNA TGTGCCAGCCACACACGTCTGGGGGGATCGTACGAGCAGTACTTC. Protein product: CASHTRLGGSYEQYF.